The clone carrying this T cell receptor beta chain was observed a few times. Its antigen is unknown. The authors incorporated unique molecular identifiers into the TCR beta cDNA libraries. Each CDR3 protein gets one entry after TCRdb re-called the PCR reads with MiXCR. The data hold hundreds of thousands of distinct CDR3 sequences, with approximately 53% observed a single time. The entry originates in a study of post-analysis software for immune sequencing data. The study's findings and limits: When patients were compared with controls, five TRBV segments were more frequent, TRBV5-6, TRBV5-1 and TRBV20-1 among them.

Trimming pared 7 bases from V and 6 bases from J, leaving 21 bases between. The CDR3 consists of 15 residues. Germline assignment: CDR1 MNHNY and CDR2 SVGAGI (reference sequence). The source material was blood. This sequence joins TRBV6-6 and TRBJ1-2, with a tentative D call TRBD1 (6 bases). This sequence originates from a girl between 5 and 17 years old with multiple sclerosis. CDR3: CASTPRQGTEDGYTF. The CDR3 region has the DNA TGTGCCAGCACCCCTCGGCAGGGGACGGAGGATGGCTACACCTTC.